This T cell receptor beta chain was found in a study of identical twins. TCRdb passed the 5' RACE reads through MiXCR, listing each CDR3 protein once. Of about 450,000 distinct CDR3 sequences in the sample, under 20% were seen once. The sample taken for sequencing was naive T cells sorted from blood. The receptor was derived from a man aged 50 to 59 in good health.

CDR3 nucleotide sequence: TGTGCCAGCAGCTCCTCAATCCGGGACATCTTAGGGGGGGAGCAGTTCTTC. This sequence encodes CASSSSIRDILGGEQFF. The chain recombines TRBV7-9 with TRBJ2-1, with D perhaps TRBD1 or TRBD2 (6 bases each). The V gene lost 4 bases and the J gene lost 10 bases, with 26 bases spanning the gap. The CDR3 is 17 residues long. The germline gives CDR1 SEHNR, CDR2 FQNEAQ (reference sequence).